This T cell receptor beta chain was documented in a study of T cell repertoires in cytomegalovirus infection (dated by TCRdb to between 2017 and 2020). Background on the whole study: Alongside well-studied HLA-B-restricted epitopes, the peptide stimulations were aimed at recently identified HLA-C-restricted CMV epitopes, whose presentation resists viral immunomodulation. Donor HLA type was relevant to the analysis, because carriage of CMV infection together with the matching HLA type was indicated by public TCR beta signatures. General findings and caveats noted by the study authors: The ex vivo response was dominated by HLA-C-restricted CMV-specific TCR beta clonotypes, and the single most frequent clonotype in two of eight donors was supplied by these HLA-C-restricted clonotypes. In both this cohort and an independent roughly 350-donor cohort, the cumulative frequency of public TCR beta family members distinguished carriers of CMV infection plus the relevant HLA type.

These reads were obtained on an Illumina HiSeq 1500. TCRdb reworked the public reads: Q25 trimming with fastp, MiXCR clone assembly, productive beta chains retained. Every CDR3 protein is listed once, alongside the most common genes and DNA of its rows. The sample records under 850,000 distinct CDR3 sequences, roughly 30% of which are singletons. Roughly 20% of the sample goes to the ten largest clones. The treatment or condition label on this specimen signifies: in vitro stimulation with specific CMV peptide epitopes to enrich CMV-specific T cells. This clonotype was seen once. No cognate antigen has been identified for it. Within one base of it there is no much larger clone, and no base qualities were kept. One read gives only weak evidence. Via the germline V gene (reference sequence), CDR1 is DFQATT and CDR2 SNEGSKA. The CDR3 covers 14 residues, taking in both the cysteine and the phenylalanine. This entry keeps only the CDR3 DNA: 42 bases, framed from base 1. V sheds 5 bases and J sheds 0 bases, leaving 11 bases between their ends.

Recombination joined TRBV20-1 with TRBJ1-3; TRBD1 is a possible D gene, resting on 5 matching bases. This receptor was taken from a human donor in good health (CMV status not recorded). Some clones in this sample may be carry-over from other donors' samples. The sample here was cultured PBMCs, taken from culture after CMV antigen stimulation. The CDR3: CSAGGSPSGNTIYF. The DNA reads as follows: TGCAGTGCTGGGGGGAGTCCCTCTGGAAACACCATATATTTT.